A single sample gave rise to the 10 T cell receptor beta chains below, sequenced in a study of blood T cell repertoires in COVID-19 (dated by TCRdb to 2018 to 2020). Library prep was done by the immunoSEQ multiplex PCR assay. TCRdb mirrors the immuneACCESS table, restricted to in-frame sequences. Some clones are absent from its copies; in checked studies, under half trace to an unresolved V gene, and the reason for the others is unknown. Recorded for this sample are 200,000 to 250,000 clones; under 90% of them occurred a single time. Approximately 4% of the sample rests with the top ten. Specimen: PBMCs or T cells enriched from blood (not recorded which). Every receptor here comes from a woman aged 40 to 50 who had been exposed to COVID-19.

The chain carries TRBV2 and TRBJ1-5; TRBD1 matches at 7 bases. CDR3 length: 15 residues. The J segment lost 4 bases and the V segment lost 6 bases, leaving 9 bases of the junction unmatched. From germline, CDR1 is SNHLY and CDR2 FYNNEI. The CDR3 coding sequence is TGTGCCAGCAGCACTGACAGGGCCCAAAATCAGCCCCAGCATTTT. Protein: CASSTDRAQNQPQHF.

This clone was seen only once. This rearrangement joins TRBV5-4 to TRBJ1-2; no reliable D call. The CDR3 runs 13 residues. V was shortened by 9 bases and J by 0 bases, with 12 bases between the two germline ends. Germline lookup yields CDR1 SGHNT and CDR2 YYREEE (reference sequence). The CDR3 bases are TGTGCCATCGGGGAGACGGCTAACTATGGCTACACCTTC. Its protein product is CAIGETANYGYTF.

This rearrangement joins TRBV7-8 to TRBJ2-7, with a possible D match to TRBD2 (5 bases). This CDR3 has 12 amino acids. The germline CDR1 and CDR2 sequences are SGHVS and FQNEAQ. Trimming cost V 5 bases and J 5 bases, with 10 bases left between them. CDR3: CASSPEGNEQYF. The CDR3 DNA reads TGTGCCAGCAGCCCCGAGGGCAACGAGCAGTACTTC. Supplemented by reference TRBV7-8 and TRBJ2-7, the full variable domain reads GAGVSQSPRYKVAKRGQDVALRCDPISGHVSLFWYQQALGQGPEFLTYFQNEAQLDKSGLPSDRFFAERPEGSVSTLKIQRTQQEDSAVYLCASSPEGNEQYFGPGTRLTVT.

The chain couples TRBV7-2 to TRBJ2-7; tentatively, D is TRBD1 (5 bases). The CDR3 sequence is 14 residues long. Germline CDR1 and CDR2: SGHTA and FQGNSA. Trimming cost V 3 bases and J 0 bases, with 9 bases left between them. CDR3 in DNA: TGTGCCAGCAGCTTTGGGGCACGCTCCTACGAGCAGTACTTC. Translated, it gives CASSFGARSYEQYF.

A single count supports this clone. This chain connects TRBV28 to TRBJ2-3, with 9 bases lining up with TRBD1. Per the germline V gene, CDR1 is MDHEN and CDR2 is SYDVKM. Trimming cost V 6 bases and J 5 bases; bases outside gene matches: 6. The CDR3 has 14 amino acids. CDR3 residues: CASRPQGARDTQYF. The DNA for the CDR3 is TGTGCCAGCAGGCCACAGGGGGCGCGAGATACGCAGTATTTT.

This clone appeared a single time. V gene TRBV7-9 combines with J gene TRBJ1-2; D unresolved. Germline V gives CDR1 SEHNR, CDR2 FQNEAQ (reference sequence). This CDR3 region has 13 residues. The V and J ends lost 3 bases and 7 bases respectively, with 12 bases between them. The CDR3: CASSFSSEGGYTF. The DNA of the CDR3 is TGTGCCAGCAGCTTCAGTTCAGAGGGTGGCTACACCTTC.

V usage is TRBV7-2 and J usage is TRBJ1-3; TRBD1 is a possible D gene (5 bases). Germline CDR1 SGHTA, CDR2 FQGNSA. The CDR3 covers 16 residues. The V end was cut by 1 base, the J end by 2 bases, with 12 bases between. CDR3 region: CASSLDGGGAGNTIYF. The CDR3 DNA is TGTGCCAGCAGCTTAGATGGGGGGGGAGCTGGAAACACCATATATTTT.

The rearrangement uses TRBV7-2 and TRBJ1-3, with TRBD1 matching 9 bases. CDR1 is SGHTA and CDR2 is FQGNSA in the germline V gene. V shed 1 base, J shed 2 bases, and the junction held 3 bases outside the gene matches. CDR3 length: 16 amino acids. The CDR3 loop reads CASSLGGTGTGNTIYF. DNA for the CDR3: TGTGCCAGCAGCTTAGGCGGGACAGGGACTGGAAACACCATATATTTT. Combining the CDR3 with reference TRBV7-2 and TRBJ1-3 gives the whole variable domain GAGVSQSPSNKVTEKGKDVELRCDPISGHTALYWYRQSLGQGLEFLIYFQGNSAPDKSGLPSDRFSAERTGGSVSTLTIQRTQQEDSAVYLCASSLGGTGTGNTIYFGEGSWLTVV.

This chain joins TRBV5-1 and TRBJ2-7, with TRBD1 matching over 9 bases. The trim removed 4 bases at V and 5 bases at J, leaving 7 bases unmatched. CDR1 SGHRS and CDR2 YFSETQ come from the germline V gene. The CDR3 is 14 amino acids. The CDR3 region has the DNA TGCGCCAGCAGCGCGCGACAGGGGGGGGACGAGCAGTACTTC. Translation: CASSARQGGDEQYF. The full variable domain, completed using reference TRBV5-1 and TRBJ2-7, is KAGVTQTPRYLIKTRGQQVTLSCSPISGHRSVSWYQQTPGQGLQFLFEYFSETQRNKGNFPGRFSGRQFSNSRSEMNVSTLELGDSALYLCASSARQGGDEQYFGPGTRLTVT.

The chain has TRBV27 and TRBJ1-2; 7 nucleotides line up with TRBD1. Germline V gene data show CDR1 as MNHEY and CDR2 as SMNVEV (reference sequence). With 5 bases clipped from V and 6 bases from J, the junction kept 15 bases outside the gene matches. The CDR3 contains 16 residues. CDR3 region: CASSPDPTDRVNGYTF. In DNA form, the CDR3 reads TGTGCCAGCAGTCCCGACCCGACCGACAGGGTGAATGGCTACACCTTC.